These 21 T cell receptor beta chains were all obtained from the same sample, sequenced in a study of blood T cell repertoires in COVID-19. Data came from immunoSEQ multiplex PCR; TCRdb stores just in-frame clones and leaves some out. The sample records over 90,000 clones, more than 85% being singletons. The sample consisted of peripheral blood. The receptors come from a man aged 50-59 years with active or convalescent COVID-19.

The chain has TRBV19 and TRBJ2-3; D unresolved. Looked up from germline, CDR1 is LNHDA and CDR2 is SQIVND (reference sequence). V lost 5 bases and J 2 bases, leaving 14 bases between the germline ends. The CDR3 contains 15 residues. CDR3 amino acids: CASSAPGDTTDTQYF. CDR3 DNA: TGTGCCAGTAGTGCACCTGGAGATACCACAGATACGCAGTATTTT. The entire variable domain, with the rest obtained from reference TRBV19 and TRBJ2-3, is as follows: DGGITQSPKYLFRKEGQNVTLSCEQNLNHDAMYWYRQDPGQGLRLIYYSQIVNDFQKGDIAEGYSVSREKKESFPLTVTSAQKNPTAFYLCASSAPGDTTDTQYFGPGTRLTVL.

This rearrangement joins TRBV6-1 to TRBJ2-1, with 16 bases aligning to TRBD2. Germline loops: CDR1 MNHNS, CDR2 SASEGT. The V and J ends lost 2 bases and 8 bases, in that order; junction bases with no gene match: 9. The CDR3 has 18 amino acids. In DNA form, the CDR3 reads TGTGCCAGCAGTGAACTTCAAGGGACTAGCGGGGGGGTATATGAGCAGTTCTTC. Translated, it gives CASSELQGTSGGVYEQFF.

V and J are TRBV2 and TRBJ2-2, with 7 bases matching TRBD2. V gave up 6 bases and J gave up 7 bases; unmatched junction bases: 11. The CDR3 covers 15 residues. Germline CDR1 SNHLY, CDR2 FYNNEI. For the CDR3, the DNA is TGTGCCAGCAGGGGACGCGGGGGAGGTGTCGGGGAGCTGTTTTTT. Protein product: CASRGRGGGVGELFF.

The CDR3 bases are TGCGCCAGCAGTGAGTCGGATTTAAGGAGCTCCTACGAGCAGTACGTC. Its translation: CASSESDLRSSYEQYV. The V gene is TRBV10-2, the J gene TRBJ2-7; the D is unclear. The V gene lost 0 bases and the J gene lost 0 bases, with 12 bases spanning the gap. This CDR3 contains 16 residues. CDR1 and CDR2 from the germline V gene are WSHSY and SAAADI.

The chain joins TRBV15 to TRBJ2-5, with 7 bases identical to TRBD1. Germline CDR1 and CDR2: LNHNV and YYDKDF (reference sequence). The J segment lost 2 bases and the V segment lost 5 bases, leaving 8 bases of the junction unmatched. This CDR3 region has 15 residues. DNA for the CDR3: TGTGCCACCAGCCGCATGGGGACAGCTCAAGAGACCCAGTACTTC. Translation gives CATSRMGTAQETQYF.

The chain joins TRBV7-8 to TRBJ1-1, with D possibly matching TRBD1 (6 bases). This CDR3 spans 16 amino acids. V lost 3 bases and J lost 0, with 14 bases in between. Per germline, CDR1 SGHVS and CDR2 FQNEAQ. The CDR3 nucleotides read TGTGCCAGCAGCTTCGGGCGGGGGCTTCTGAACACTGAAGCTTTCTTT. Its protein is CASSFGRGLLNTEAFF.

The rearrangement links TRBV28 to TRBJ1-3, with a possible D match to TRBD1 (5 bases). The V and J ends lost 9 bases and 4 bases respectively, with 13 bases between them. Germline V gives CDR1 MDHEN, CDR2 SYDVKM. CDR3 length: 13 amino acids. The CDR3 is CASHRNAGNTIYF. The CDR3, as DNA: TGTGCCAGTCACAGGAACGCAGGAAACACCATATATTTT. The full variable domain, rest sourced from reference TRBV28 and TRBJ1-3, is DVKVTQSSRYLVKRTGEKVFLECVQDMDHENMFWYRQDPGLGLRLIYFSYDVKMKEKGDIPEGYSVSREKKERFSLILESASTNQTSMYLCASHRNAGNTIYFGEGSWLTVV.

V gene TRBV6-2 or TRBV6-3 combines with J gene TRBJ1-1, with 7 bases that match TRBD1. The CDR3 runs 14 residues. V shed 7 bases and J 5 bases; nucleotides not matched to a gene: 10. Germline CDR1 and CDR2: MNHEY and SVGEGT. The CDR3 DNA reads as TGTGCCAGCACCCCACGACAGGGCGGGACTGAAGCTTTCTTT. This sequence encodes CASTPRQGGTEAFF.

This clone was picked up one time. The genes are TRBV5-1 and TRBJ2-3, with 7 bases lining up with TRBD1. Trimming at V came to 2 bases and at J to 0 bases, leaving 3 bases not matched to a gene. In germline, CDR1 is SGHRS, CDR2 YFSETQ. The length of the CDR3 is 15 residues. The CDR3 sequence is CASSLSGQSTDTQYF. CDR3 DNA sequence: TGCGCCAGCAGCTTATCGGGACAGAGCACAGATACGCAGTATTTT. Using reference TRBV5-1 and TRBJ2-3 for the parts outside the CDR3, the full variable domain is KAGVTQTPRYLIKTRGQQVTLSCSPISGHRSVSWYQQTPGQGLQFLFEYFSETQRNKGNFPGRFSGRQFSNSRSEMNVSTLELGDSALYLCASSLSGQSTDTQYFGPGTRLTVL.

This chain uses TRBV28 with TRBJ1-2, with 12 bases identical to TRBD1. The CDR3 extends over 17 amino acids. Germline V gene lookup returns CDR1 MDHEN and CDR2 SYDVKM. V shed 5 bases, J shed 1 base, and the junction held 8 bases outside the gene matches. CDR3 sequence: CASSHGTGGYFNYGYTF. The CDR3 region has the DNA TGTGCCAGCAGTCACGGGACAGGGGGCTATTTTAACTATGGCTACACCTTC.

This chain links TRBV4-1 with TRBJ1-6; 7 bases line up with TRBD1. The trim removed 2 bases at V and 5 bases at J, leaving 6 bases unmatched. Germline-derived CDR1 and CDR2 are MGHRA and YSYEKL. This CDR3 has 16 amino acids. The CDR3, as DNA: TGCGCCAGCAGCCAAAACAGGGGTCAGAATAATTCACCCCTCCACTTT. Its translation: CASSQNRGQNNSPLHF.

The chain links TRBV18 to TRBJ1-6, with 9 bases matching TRBD1. The germline CDR1 and CDR2 sequences are KGHSH and LQKENI. V was pared by 6 bases and J by 7 bases, with 7 bases of the junction left unmatched. This CDR3 spans 15 amino acids. CDR3 sequence: CASSSGTGNNSPLHF. In nucleotides, the CDR3 is TGTGCCAGCTCGTCCGGGACAGGGAACAATTCACCCCTCCACTTT.

The V call is TRBV7-9, the J call TRBJ2-1, with TRBD1 matching over 11 bases. The CDR3 is 16 amino acids. Losses at the gene ends were 3 bases for V and 3 bases for J; bases not matched to a gene: 4. Looked up from germline, CDR1 is SEHNR and CDR2 is FQNEAQ (reference sequence). CDR3 sequence reads: CASSFGTGGFYNEQFF. In DNA form, the CDR3 reads TGTGCCAGCAGCTTTGGGACAGGGGGTTTCTACAATGAGCAGTTCTTC.

The sample holds many counts of this clone. The CDR3 DNA is TGTGCCAGCAGCGTCTTCGGGGGACGTTCACCCCTCCACTTT. Residues: CASSVFGGRSPLHF. V is TRBV5-6 and J is TRBJ1-6; D is possibly TRBD1 (5 bases). CDR1 is SGHDT and CDR2 is YYEEEE in the germline V gene. The length of the CDR3 is 14 residues. With 4 bases removed from V and 9 bases from J, the gap between germline ends came to 14 bases.

This clone was picked up one time. The J gene is TRBJ2-6, the V gene TRBV3-1 (or the pseudogene TRBV3-2); TRBD1 aligns across 7 bases. The CDR3 runs 15 residues. Germline lookup yields CDR1 LGHDT and CDR2 YNNKEL (reference sequence). V trimming: 6 bases; J trimming: 4 bases; junction bases outside the gene matches: 6. CDR3 in amino acids: CASSLTGVGANVLTF. CDR3 nucleotides: TGTGCCAGCAGTCTCACAGGGGTAGGGGCCAACGTCCTGACTTTC.

The CDR3 region has the DNA TGTGCCAGCAGCAGCGGGGACCGATACGAGCAGTACTTC. Translating gives CASSSGDRYEQYF. The chain couples TRBV6-2 or TRBV6-3 to TRBJ2-7, with 7 bases matching TRBD2. The V gene's germline CDR1 is MNHEY and CDR2 SVGEGT. The CDR3 has 13 amino acids. J lost 4 bases, V lost 6 bases, and 6 bases had no gene match.

This chain links TRBV5-1 with TRBJ1-4; a possible D gene is TRBD1 (6 bases). This CDR3 comprises 13 residues. Germline CDR1 and CDR2: SGHRS and YFSETQ. Trimming took off 4 bases at V and 6 bases at J, with 10 bases between the two ends. CDR3 region: CASSTRQDEKLFF. The CDR3 nucleotides are TGCGCCAGCAGCACTCGACAGGATGAAAAACTGTTTTTT.

The rearrangement joins TRBV15 to TRBJ2-6; D is unclear. CDR1 and CDR2 from the germline V gene are LNHNV and YYDKDF (reference sequence). V dropped 0 bases and J dropped 0 bases, with 6 bases sitting between them. This CDR3 spans 16 amino acids. The CDR3 spells CATSRDLSSGANVLTF. CDR3 in DNA: TGTGCCACCAGCAGAGATCTCAGCTCTGGGGCCAACGTCCTGACTTTC.

The chain is built from TRBV7-9 and TRBJ2-1; the D gene is possibly TRBD2 (7 bases). V shed 2 bases and J shed 7 bases, with 15 bases lying between them. Germline V gives CDR1 SEHNR, CDR2 FQNEAQ (reference sequence). The length of the CDR3 is 15 residues. CDR3 region: CASSLRGGPTNEQFF. CDR3 bases: TGTGCCAGCAGCTTACGCGGGGGCCCCACGAATGAGCAGTTCTTC.

A single count supports this clone. The chain links TRBV10-1 to TRBJ2-3; possibly TRBD2 for D (7 bases). The CDR3 extends over 16 amino acids. Trimming stripped 7 bases from V and 1 base from J, with 18 bases between. Germline loops: CDR1 WNHNN, CDR2 SYGVQD (reference sequence). The CDR3 region is CASKTSGGPGTDTQYF. The CDR3 DNA follows: TGCGCCAGCAAGACCTCCGGGGGGCCGGGCACAGATACGCAGTATTTT.

J is TRBJ2-2 and V is TRBV12-5, with D tentatively TRBD2 (5 bases). Germline V lookup: CDR1 LGHNT, CDR2 FRNRAP. The CDR3 is made up of 15 amino acids. The V end was cut by 0 bases, the J end by 3 bases, with 8 bases between. The CDR3 nucleotides are TGTGCTAGTGGTTTGGTAATCGGGGACACCGGGGAGCTGTTTTTT. The encoded protein is CASGLVIGDTGELFF.